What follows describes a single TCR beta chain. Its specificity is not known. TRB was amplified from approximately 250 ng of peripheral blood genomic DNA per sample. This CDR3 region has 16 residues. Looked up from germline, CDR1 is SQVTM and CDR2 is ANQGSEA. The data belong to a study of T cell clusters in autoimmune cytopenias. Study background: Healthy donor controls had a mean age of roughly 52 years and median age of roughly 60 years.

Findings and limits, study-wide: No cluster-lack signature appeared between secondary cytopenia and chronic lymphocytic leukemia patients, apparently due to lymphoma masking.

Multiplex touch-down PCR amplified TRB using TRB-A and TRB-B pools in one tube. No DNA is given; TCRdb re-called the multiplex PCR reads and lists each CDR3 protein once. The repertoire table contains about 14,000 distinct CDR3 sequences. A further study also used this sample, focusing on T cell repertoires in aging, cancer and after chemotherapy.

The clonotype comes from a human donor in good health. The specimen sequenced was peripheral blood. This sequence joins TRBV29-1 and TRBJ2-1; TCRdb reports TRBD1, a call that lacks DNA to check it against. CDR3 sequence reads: CSVEQGTSSSYNEQFF.